The clone carrying this T cell receptor (beta chain) was seen more than once but under ten times. Its antigen is as yet unknown. The CDR3 loop spans 13 amino acids. Between the trimmed V and J ends, which lost 4 bases and 8 bases, there was a span of 15 bases. Germline V lookup: CDR1 SGHRS, CDR2 YFSETQ. The authors made TCR beta libraries by quantitative 5'-RACE with molecular barcodes. TCRdb passed the 5' RACE reads through MiXCR, listing each CDR3 protein once. Of around 770,000 distinct CDR3 sequences listed, roughly 19% were seen once; the top ten hold 19%. The data are from a study of CD8 T cells in ankylosing spondylitis. Points from the study as a whole: A CD8+ phenotype characterized the disease-linked clones, which were relatively rare in peripheral blood. Eight highly homologous variants formed a TCR beta motif that appeared characteristic of ankylosing spondylitis blood. As reported, disease-linked clones showed significant enrichment in matched ankylosing spondylitis synovial fluid.

The sequencing sample was made of blood, either unsorted or a sorted T cell fraction (not recorded which). This sequence originates from a male donor with ankylosing spondylitis. The chain joins TRBV5-1 to TRBJ1-1; D is possibly TRBD1 (5 bases). Here the CDR3 DNA reads TGCGCCAGCAGCCCGGGCGGGGGGGAGGAAGCTTTCTTT. Protein: CASSPGGGEEAFF. The complete variable domain, with remaining parts taken from reference TRBV5-1 and TRBJ1-1, reads KAGVTQTPRYLIKTRGQQVTLSCSPISGHRSVSWYQQTPGQGLQFLFEYFSETQRNKGNFPGRFSGRQFSNSRSEMNVSTLELGDSALYLCASSPGGGEEAFFGQGTRLTVV.